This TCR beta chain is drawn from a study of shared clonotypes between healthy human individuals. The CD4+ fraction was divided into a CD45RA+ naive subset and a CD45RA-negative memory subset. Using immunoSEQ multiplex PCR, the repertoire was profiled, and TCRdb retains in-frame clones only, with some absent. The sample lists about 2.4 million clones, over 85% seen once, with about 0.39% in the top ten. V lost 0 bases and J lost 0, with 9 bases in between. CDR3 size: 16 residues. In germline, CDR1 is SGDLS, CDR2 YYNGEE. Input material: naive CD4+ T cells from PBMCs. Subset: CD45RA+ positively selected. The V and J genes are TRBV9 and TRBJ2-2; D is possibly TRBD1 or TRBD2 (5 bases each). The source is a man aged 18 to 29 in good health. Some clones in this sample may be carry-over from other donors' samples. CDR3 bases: TGTGCCAGCAGCGTAGGGGGGACGACGAACACCGGGGAGCTGTTTTTT. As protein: CASSVGGTTNTGELFF.